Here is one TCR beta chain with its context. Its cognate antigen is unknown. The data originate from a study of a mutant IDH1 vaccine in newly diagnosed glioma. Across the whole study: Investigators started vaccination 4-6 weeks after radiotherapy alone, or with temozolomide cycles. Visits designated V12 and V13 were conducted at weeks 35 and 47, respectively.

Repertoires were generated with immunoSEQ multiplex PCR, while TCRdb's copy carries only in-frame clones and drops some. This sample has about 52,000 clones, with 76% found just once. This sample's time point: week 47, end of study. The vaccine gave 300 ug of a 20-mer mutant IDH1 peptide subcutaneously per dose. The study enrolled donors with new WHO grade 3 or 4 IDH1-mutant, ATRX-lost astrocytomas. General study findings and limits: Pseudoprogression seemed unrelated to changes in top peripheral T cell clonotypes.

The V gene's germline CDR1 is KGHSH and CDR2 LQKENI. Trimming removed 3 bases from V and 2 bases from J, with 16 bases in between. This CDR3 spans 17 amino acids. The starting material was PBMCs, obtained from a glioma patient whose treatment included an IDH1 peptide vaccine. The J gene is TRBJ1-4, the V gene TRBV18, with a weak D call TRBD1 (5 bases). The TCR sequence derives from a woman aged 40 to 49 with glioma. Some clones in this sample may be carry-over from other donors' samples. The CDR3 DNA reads TGTGCCAGCTCACCTCCTCCGGTTCGGGGGACTAATGAAAAACTGTTTTTT. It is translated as CASSPPPVRGTNEKLFF.